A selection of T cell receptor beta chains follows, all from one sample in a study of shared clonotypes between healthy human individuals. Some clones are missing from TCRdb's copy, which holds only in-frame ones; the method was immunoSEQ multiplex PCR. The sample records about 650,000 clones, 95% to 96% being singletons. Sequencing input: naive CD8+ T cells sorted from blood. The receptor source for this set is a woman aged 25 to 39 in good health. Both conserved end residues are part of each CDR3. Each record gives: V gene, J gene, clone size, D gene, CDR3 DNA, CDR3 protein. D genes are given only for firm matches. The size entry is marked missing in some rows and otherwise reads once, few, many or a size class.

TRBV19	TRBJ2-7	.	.	TGTGCCAGTAGTATAAAGCGGGACACCTTTTTCTTC	CASSIKRDTFFF
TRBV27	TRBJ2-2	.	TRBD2	TGTGCCAGCAGTTTATCATCGCCCTGGGGGAGGGCCGTGACCGGGGAGCTGTTTTTT	CASSLSSPWGRAVTGELFF
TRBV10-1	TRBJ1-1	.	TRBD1	TGCGCCAGCAGTAAGGGACAGGGGCGTGAAGCTTTCTTT	CASSKGQGREAFF
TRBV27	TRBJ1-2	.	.	TGTGCCAGCTCGGGGCCGGCTAGGGGCTACACCTTC	CASSGPARGYTF
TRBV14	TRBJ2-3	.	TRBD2	TGTGCCAGCAGCCAACTAGGACTAGCGGGAGATAGGACAGATACGCAGTATTTT	CASSQLGLAGDRTDTQYF
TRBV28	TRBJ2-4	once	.	TGTGCCAGCAGGCCCGAAGGTCTTAACATTCAGTACTTC	CASRPEGLNIQYF
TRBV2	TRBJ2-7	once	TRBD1	TGTGCCAGCAGAGGACAGGGTCGTTACGAGCAGTACTTC	CASRGQGRYEQYF
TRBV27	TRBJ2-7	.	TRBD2	TGTGCCAGCAGTCCTAGCGGGAGGGCCAGCGACGAGCAGTACTTC	CASSPSGRASDEQYF
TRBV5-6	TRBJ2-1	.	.	TGTGCCAGCAGGTCTCAAGGGTCCCTGAGGCAGTTCTTC	CASRSQGSLRQFF
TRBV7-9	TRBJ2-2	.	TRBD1	TGTGCCAGCAGTTGGGACAGGCAACATTACACCGGGGAGCTGTTTTTT	CASSWDRQHYTGELFF
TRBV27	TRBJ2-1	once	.	TGTGCCAGCAGTTTAAGTTTGGAGTATTCTGAGCAGTTCTTC	CASSLSLEYSEQFF
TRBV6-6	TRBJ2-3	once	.	TGTGCCAGCAGCCAGAGTAGTTTATCGTTTCTCGATACGCAGTATTTT	CASSQSSLSFLDTQYF
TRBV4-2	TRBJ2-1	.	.	TGTGCCAGCAGCCACGAACAGGGCTCCCACTACAATGAGCAGTTCTTC	CASSHEQGSHYNEQFF
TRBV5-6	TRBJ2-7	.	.	TGTGCCAGCAGCTTGTGGTGGGCTGGTACCTACGAGCAGTACTTC	CASSLWWAGTYEQYF
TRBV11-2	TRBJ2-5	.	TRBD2	TGTGCCAGCAGCCCAAAAGCGGGAGTTGAGACCCAGTACTTC	CASSPKAGVETQYF
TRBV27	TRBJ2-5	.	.	TGTGCCAGCAGTTTGGGTGTGGGGGCGCGGGAGACCCAGTACTTC	CASSLGVGARETQYF
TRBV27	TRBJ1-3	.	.	TGTGCCAGCAGGGACATCGACTCTGGAAACACCATATATTTT	CASRDIDSGNTIYF
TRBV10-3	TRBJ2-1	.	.	TGTGCCATCAGTGAGTCTTGGGAGCAGTTCTTC	CAISESWEQFF
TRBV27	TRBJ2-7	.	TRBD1	TGTGCCAGCAGTCCCCTCAGAGGACAGGGGGAGGACGAGCAGTACTTC	CASSPLRGQGEDEQYF
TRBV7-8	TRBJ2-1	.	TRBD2	TGTGCCAGCAGCCCCCGGACTAGCGGGAGGGCCGTGTACAATGAGCAGTTCTTC	CASSPRTSGRAVYNEQFF
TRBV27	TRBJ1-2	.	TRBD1	TGTGCCAGCAGTTTATCGGCAGGGGGTAACTATGGCTACACCTTC	CASSLSAGGNYGYTF
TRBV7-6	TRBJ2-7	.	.	TGTGCCAGCAGCTTAGGGTGGCGCGGGACTCCCATTTACGAGCAGTACTTC	CASSLGWRGTPIYEQYF